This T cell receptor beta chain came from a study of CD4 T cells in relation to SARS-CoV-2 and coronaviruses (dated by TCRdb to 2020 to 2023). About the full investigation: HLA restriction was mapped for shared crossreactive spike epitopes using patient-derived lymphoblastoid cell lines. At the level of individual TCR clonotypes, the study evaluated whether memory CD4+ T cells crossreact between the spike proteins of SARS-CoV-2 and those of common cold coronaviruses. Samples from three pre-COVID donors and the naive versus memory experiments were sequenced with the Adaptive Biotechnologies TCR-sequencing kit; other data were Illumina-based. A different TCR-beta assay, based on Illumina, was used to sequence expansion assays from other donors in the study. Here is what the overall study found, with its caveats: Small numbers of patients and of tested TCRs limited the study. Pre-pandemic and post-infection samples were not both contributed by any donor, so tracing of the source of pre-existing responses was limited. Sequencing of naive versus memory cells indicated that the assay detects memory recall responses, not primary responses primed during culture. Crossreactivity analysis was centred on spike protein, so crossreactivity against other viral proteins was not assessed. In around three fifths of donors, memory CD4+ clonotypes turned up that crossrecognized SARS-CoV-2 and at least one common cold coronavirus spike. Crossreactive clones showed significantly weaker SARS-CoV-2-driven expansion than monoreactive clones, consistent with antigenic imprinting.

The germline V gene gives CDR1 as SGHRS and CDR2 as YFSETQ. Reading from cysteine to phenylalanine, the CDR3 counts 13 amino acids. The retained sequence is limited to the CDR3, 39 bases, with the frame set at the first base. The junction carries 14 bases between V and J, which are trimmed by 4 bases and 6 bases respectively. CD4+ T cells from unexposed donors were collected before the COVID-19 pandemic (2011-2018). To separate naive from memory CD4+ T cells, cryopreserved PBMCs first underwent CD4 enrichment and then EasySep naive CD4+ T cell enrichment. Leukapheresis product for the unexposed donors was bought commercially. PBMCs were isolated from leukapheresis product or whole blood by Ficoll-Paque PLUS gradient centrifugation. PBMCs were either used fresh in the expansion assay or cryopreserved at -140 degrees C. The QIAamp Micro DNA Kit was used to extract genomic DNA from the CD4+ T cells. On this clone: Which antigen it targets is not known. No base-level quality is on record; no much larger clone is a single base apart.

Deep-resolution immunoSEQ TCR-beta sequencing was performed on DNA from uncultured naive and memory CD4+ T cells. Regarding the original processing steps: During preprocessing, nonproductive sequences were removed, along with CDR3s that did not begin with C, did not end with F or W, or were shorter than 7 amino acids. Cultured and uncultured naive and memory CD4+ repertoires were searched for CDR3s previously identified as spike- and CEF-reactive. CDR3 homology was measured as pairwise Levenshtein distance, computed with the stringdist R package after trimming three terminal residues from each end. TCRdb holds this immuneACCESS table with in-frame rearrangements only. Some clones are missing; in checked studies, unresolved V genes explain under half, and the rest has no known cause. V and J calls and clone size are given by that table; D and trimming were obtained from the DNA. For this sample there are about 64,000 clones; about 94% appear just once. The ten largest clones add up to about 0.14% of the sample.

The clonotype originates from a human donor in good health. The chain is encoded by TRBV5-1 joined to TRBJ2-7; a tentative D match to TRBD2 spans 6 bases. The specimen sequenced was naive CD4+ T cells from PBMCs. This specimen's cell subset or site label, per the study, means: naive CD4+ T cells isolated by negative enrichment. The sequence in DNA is TGCGCCAGCAGCATGAGTATCGGGGGCGAGCAGTACTTC. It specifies CASSMSIGGEQYF.